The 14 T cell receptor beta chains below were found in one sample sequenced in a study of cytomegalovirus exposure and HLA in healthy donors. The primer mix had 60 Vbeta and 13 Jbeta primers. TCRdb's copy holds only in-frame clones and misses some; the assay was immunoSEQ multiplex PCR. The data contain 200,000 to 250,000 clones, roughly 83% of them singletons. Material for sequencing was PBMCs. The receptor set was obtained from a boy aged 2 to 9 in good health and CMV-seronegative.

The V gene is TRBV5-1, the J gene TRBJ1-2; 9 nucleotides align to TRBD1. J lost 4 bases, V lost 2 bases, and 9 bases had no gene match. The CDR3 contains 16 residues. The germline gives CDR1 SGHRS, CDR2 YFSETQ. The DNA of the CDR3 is TGCGCCAGCAGCTTTACTGCGGGACAGGGTTCCTATGGCTACACCTTC. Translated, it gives CASSFTAGQGSYGYTF. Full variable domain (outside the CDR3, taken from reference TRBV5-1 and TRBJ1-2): KAGVTQTPRYLIKTRGQQVTLSCSPISGHRSVSWYQQTPGQGLQFLFEYFSETQRNKGNFPGRFSGRQFSNSRSEMNVSTLELGDSALYLCASSFTAGQGSYGYTFGSGTRLTVV.

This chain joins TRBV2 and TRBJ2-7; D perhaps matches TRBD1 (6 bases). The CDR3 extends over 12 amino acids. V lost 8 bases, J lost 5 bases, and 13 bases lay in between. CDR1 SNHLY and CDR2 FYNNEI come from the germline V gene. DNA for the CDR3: TGTGCCAGCCACAGGGTTGGCCACGAGCAGTACTTC. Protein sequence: CASHRVGHEQYF.

This CDR3 is CSTSRRETQYF. Written as DNA, the CDR3 is TGCAGCACCTCCCGGCGGGAGACCCAGTACTTC. The chain is built from TRBV29-1 and TRBJ2-5; no definite D call. Germline CDR1 SQVTM, CDR2 ANQGSEA. Trimming cost V 8 bases and J 5 bases, with 12 bases left between them. There are 11 residues in the CDR3.

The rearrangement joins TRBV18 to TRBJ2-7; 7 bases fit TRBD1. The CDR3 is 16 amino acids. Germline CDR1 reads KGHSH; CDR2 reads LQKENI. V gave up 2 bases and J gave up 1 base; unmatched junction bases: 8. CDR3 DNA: TGTGCCAGCTCACCAGGGGCAGGGGGAGTTTCCTACGAGCAGTACTTC. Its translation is CASSPGAGGVSYEQYF.

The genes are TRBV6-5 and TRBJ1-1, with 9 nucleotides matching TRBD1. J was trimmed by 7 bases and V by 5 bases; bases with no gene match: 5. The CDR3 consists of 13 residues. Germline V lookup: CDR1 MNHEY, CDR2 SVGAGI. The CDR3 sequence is CASSLQGAVEAFF. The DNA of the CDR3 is TGTGCCAGCAGTCTACAGGGGGCGGTTGAAGCTTTCTTT.

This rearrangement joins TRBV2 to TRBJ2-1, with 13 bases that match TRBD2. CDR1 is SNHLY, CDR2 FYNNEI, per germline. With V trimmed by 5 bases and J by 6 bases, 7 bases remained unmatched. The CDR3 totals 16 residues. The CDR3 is CASSNSLAGGPNEQFF. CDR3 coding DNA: TGTGCCAGCAGTAATTCACTAGCGGGGGGGCCCAATGAGCAGTTCTTC.

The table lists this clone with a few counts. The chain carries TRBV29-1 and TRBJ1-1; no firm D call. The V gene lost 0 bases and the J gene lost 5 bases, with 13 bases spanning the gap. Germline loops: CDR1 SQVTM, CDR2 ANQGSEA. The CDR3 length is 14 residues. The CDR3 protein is CSVEDQRFLTEAFF. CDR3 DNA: TGCAGCGTTGAAGATCAGAGGTTTCTGACTGAAGCTTTCTTT.

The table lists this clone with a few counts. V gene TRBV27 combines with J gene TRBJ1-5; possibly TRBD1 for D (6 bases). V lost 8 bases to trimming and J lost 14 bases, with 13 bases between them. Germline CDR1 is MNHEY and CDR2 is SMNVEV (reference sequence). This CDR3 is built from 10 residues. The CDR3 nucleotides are TGTGCCAGCGAGGTGGCAGGGGAGCATTTT. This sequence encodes CASEVAGEHF.

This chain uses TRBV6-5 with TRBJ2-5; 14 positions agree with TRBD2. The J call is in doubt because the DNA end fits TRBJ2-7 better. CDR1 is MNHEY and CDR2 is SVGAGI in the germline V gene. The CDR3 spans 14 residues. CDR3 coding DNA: TGTGCCAGCAGCTTGGGACTAGCGGGAGACGAGCAGTACTTC. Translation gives CASSLGLAGDEQYF.

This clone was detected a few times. The CDR3: CASSGLKNTGELFF. CDR3 coding DNA: TGTGCCAGCAGTGGGCTGAAGAACACCGGGGAGCTGTTTTTT. The J gene is TRBJ2-2, the V gene TRBV2; D unclear. Per germline, CDR1 SNHLY and CDR2 FYNNEI. The length of the CDR3 is 14 residues. V was trimmed by 4 bases and J by 1 base, leaving 7 bases between them.

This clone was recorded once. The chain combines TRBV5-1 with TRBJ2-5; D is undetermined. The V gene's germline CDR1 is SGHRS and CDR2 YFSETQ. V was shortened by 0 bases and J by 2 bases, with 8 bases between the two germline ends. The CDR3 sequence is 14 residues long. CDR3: CASSLVVLQETQYF. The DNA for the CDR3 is TGCGCCAGCAGCTTGGTTGTCTTACAAGAGACCCAGTACTTC.

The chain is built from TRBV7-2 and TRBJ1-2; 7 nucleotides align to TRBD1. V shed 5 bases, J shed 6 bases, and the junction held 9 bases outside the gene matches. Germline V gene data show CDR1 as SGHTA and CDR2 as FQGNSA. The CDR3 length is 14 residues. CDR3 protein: CASSETGNRHGYTF. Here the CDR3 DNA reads TGTGCCAGCAGCGAGACAGGGAATAGGCATGGCTACACCTTC.

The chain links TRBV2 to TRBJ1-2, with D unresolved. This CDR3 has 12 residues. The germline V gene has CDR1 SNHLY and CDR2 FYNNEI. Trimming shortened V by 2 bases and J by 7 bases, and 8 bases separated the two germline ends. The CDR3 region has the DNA TGTGCCAGCAGTGAAACAGAGGGTGGCTACACCTTC. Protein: CASSETEGGYTF.

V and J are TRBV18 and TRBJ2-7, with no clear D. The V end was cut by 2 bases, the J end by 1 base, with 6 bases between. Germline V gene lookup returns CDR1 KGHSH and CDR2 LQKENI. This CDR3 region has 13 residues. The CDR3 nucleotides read TGTGCCAGCTCACCATCAGATTCCTACGAGCAGTACTTC. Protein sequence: CASSPSDSYEQYF.